This is a list of T cell receptor beta chains from one sample in a study of blood T cell repertoires in COVID-19. TCRdb's table, derived via immunoSEQ multiplex PCR, lists solely in-frame clones and lacks some. The sample contains more than 200,000 clones, around four fifths of which appear only once. Sample: peripheral blood. Every receptor here comes from a man aged 55 to 70 with acute or convalescent COVID-19. The CDR3 runs from the conserved cysteine through the conserved F or W. Each record gives: clone size, V gene, J gene, D gene, CDR3 protein, CDR3 DNA. The D gene is left open where the match is weak. Size values are once, few and many counts, or a class for expanded clones, and some rows have none.

size: once
V: TRBV18
J: TRBJ2-1
D: TRBD2
CDR3: CASSPSGLAWNEQFF
DNA: TGTGCCAGCTCACCCTCCGGACTAGCGTGGAATGAGCAGTTCTTC

size: NA
V: TRBV11-3
J: TRBJ1-6
D: NA
CDR3: CASSLVGDGPLHF
DNA: TGTGCCAGCAGCTTAGTGGGCGATGGACCCCTCCACTTT

size: NA
V: TRBV6-5
J: TRBJ2-7
D: NA
CDR3: CATGFSYEQYF
DNA: TGTGCCACCGGGTTCTCCTACGAGCAGTACTTC

size: NA
V: TRBV5-4
J: TRBJ2-1
D: NA
CDR3: CASSWVTSNEQFF
DNA: TGTGCCAGCAGCTGGGTGACTTCCAATGAGCAGTTCTTC

size: NA
V: TRBV7-2
J: TRBJ2-4
D: NA
CDR3: CASSLGHNLNIQYF
DNA: TGTGCCAGCAGCTTGGGACATAACTTGAACATTCAGTACTTC

size: NA
V: TRBV30
J: TRBJ1-5
D: NA
CDR3: CAWSVRAGWQPQHF
DNA: TGTGCCTGGAGTGTACGGGCAGGGTGGCAGCCCCAGCATTTT

size: NA
V: TRBV5-6
J: TRBJ2-7
D: TRBD2
CDR3: CASSKTSGRYYEQYF
DNA: TGTGCCAGCAGCAAGACTAGCGGGAGGTACTACGAGCAGTACTTC

size: NA
V: TRBV20-1
J: TRBJ1-2
D: TRBD1
CDR3: CSAGTDYGYTF
DNA: TGCAGCGCCGGGACAGACTATGGCTACACCTTC

size: NA
V: TRBV7-2
J: TRBJ2-7
D: NA
CDR3: CASSSQYHPDSRFSF
DNA: TGTGCCAGCAGCTCCCAATATCACCCGGACTCTCGGTTCTCCTTC

size: NA
V: TRBV13
J: TRBJ2-7
D: TRBD2
CDR3: CASSPRLAGGNYYEQYF
DNA: TGTGCCAGCAGCCCACGCCTAGCGGGAGGGAATTATTACGAGCAGTACTTC

size: NA
V: TRBV5-4
J: TRBJ2-5
D: TRBD2
CDR3: CASSSRGDGETQYF
DNA: TGTGCCAGCAGCTCCCGGGGGGACGGCGAGACCCAGTACTTC

size: NA
V: TRBV19
J: TRBJ1-2
D: NA
CDR3: CASSTGGIYTF
DNA: TGTGCCAGTAGTACCGGGGGGATCTACACCTTC

size: NA
V: TRBV19
J: TRBJ2-7
D: NA
CDR3: CASSISVSSYEQYF
DNA: TGTGCCAGTAGTATTAGCGTGAGCTCCTACGAGCAGTACTTC

size: NA
V: TRBV7-3
J: TRBJ2-5
D: TRBD2
CDR3: CASSTGTSGAGATQYF
DNA: TGTGCCAGCAGCACAGGGACTAGCGGGGCCGGCGCGACCCAGTACTTC

size: NA
V: TRBV5-1
J: TRBJ1-1
D: NA
CDR3: CASSSGQFTEAFF
DNA: TGCGCCAGCAGCTCCGGACAGTTCACTGAAGCTTTCTTT

size: NA
V: TRBV7-8
J: TRBJ2-1
D: TRBD2
CDR3: CASSPGTSGSGEQFF
DNA: TGTGCCAGCAGCCCCGGGACTAGCGGGTCTGGTGAGCAGTTCTTC

size: NA
V: TRBV6-2/TRBV6-3
J: TRBJ2-3
D: NA
CDR3: CASSLRGNGGSWADTQYF
DNA: TGTGCCAGCAGTTTAAGAGGAAATGGGGGGAGTTGGGCAGATACGCAGTATTTT

size: NA
V: TRBV7-6
J: TRBJ2-7
D: TRBD2
CDR3: CASSVATSDTYEQYF
DNA: TGTGCCAGCAGCGTGGCGACTAGCGACACCTACGAGCAGTACTTC

size: NA
V: TRBV9
J: TRBJ1-5
D: TRBD1
CDR3: CASSAAGQANQPQHF
DNA: TGTGCCAGCAGCGCAGCGGGACAGGCCAATCAGCCCCAGCATTTT

size: once
V: TRBV7-3
J: TRBJ2-3
D: TRBD2
CDR3: CASSPGTSGGSDTQYF
DNA: TGTGCCAGCAGCCCTGGGACTAGCGGGGGCTCAGATACGCAGTATTTT

size: NA
V: TRBV28
J: TRBJ1-1
D: NA
CDR3: CASSVNTEAFF
DNA: TGTGCCAGCAGCGTGAACACTGAAGCTTTCTTT

size: NA
V: TRBV5-1
J: TRBJ2-3
D: TRBD2
CDR3: CASSLSPSGGAVDTQYF
DNA: TGCGCCAGCAGCTTGAGTCCTAGCGGGGGGGCCGTAGATACGCAGTATTTT

size: NA
V: TRBV9
J: TRBJ2-3
D: TRBD2
CDR3: CASSVGSGGSTDTQYF
DNA: TGTGCCAGCAGCGTAGGAAGCGGGGGCAGCACAGATACGCAGTATTTT

size: NA
V: TRBV19
J: TRBJ1-2
D: TRBD1
CDR3: CASSMDRVGGYTF
DNA: TGTGCCAGTAGTATGGACAGGGTCGGTGGCTACACCTTC

size: NA
V: TRBV5-4
J: TRBJ1-6
D: TRBD1
CDR3: CASSSRDRPSPLHF
DNA: TGTGCCAGCAGCTCCCGGGACAGACCTTCACCCCTCCACTTT

size: NA
V: TRBV21-1
J: TRBJ2-7
D: NA
CDR3: CASSKAQGPNYEQYF
DNA: TGTGCCAGCAGCAAAGCGCAGGGGCCCAACTACGAGCAGTACTTC

size: NA
V: TRBV7-2
J: TRBJ1-2
D: NA
CDR3: CASSSRGAGYTF
DNA: TGTGCCAGCAGCTCCAGGGGAGCTGGCTACACCTTC

size: few
V: TRBV6-5
J: TRBJ1-2
D: NA
CDR3: CASSYGGGLSGYTF
DNA: TGTGCCAGCAGTTACGGCGGGGGGCTATCTGGCTACACCTTC

size: NA
V: TRBV5-1
J: TRBJ1-2
D: TRBD1
CDR3: CASSPGTGGLLYGYTF
DNA: TGCGCCAGCAGCCCCGGGACAGGGGGCCTCCTCTATGGCTACACCTTC

size: NA
V: TRBV25-1
J: TRBJ1-5
D: TRBD1
CDR3: CASSELGGQGNQPQHF
DNA: TGTGCCAGCAGTGAATTAGGGGGACAGGGCAATCAGCCCCAGCATTTT

size: NA
V: TRBV21-1
J: TRBJ2-5
D: NA
CDR3: CARQGLPQYF
DNA: TGTGCCCGACAGGGGTTACCCCAGTACTTC

size: few
V: TRBV18
J: TRBJ1-2
D: TRBD1
CDR3: CASSQDRVDYGYTF
DNA: TGTGCCAGCTCACAGGACAGGGTGGACTATGGCTACACCTTC

size: NA
V: TRBV2
J: TRBJ2-1
D: NA
CDR3: CASRVEIGNNEQFF
DNA: TGTGCCAGCAGAGTCGAAATCGGGAACAATGAGCAGTTCTTC

size: NA
V: TRBV7-6
J: TRBJ2-1
D: TRBD2
CDR3: CASSLLAGGEGEQFF
DNA: TGTGCCAGCAGCCTATTAGCGGGAGGGGAAGGTGAGCAGTTCTTC

size: many
V: TRBV18
J: TRBJ2-5
D: NA
CDR3: CASSQSDIQETQYF
DNA: TGTGCCAGCTCACAGTCGGACATCCAAGAGACCCAGTACTTC